This T cell receptor (beta chain) is drawn from a study of spatial heterogeneity in lung cancer. Findings and limits, study-wide: Counts that tracked tumor mutation counts were those of expanded intratumoral alpha and beta TCRs.

Sample time point: sample taken at primary tumor resection. Unsorted whole RNA of tumor, nontumor lung or frozen PBMC was sequenced. V trimming: 6 bases; J trimming: 8 bases; junction bases outside the gene matches: 12. This CDR3 is 16 amino acids long. All TCR cDNA molecules were individually tagged with a unique molecular identifier. Each CDR3 protein is one row after TCRdb ran MiXCR on the 5' RACE reads. The data show 12,000 or so distinct CDR3 sequences, about 14% seen once. This clonotype was detected many times. Its antigen is undetermined. The receptor's source is a male donor with early-stage non-small cell lung cancer. The chain employs TRBV12-3 or TRBV12-4 and TRBJ1-4; 10 bases fit TRBD1. The sample in question was lung tumor tissue, obtained at surgery. CDR3 nucleotide sequence: TGTGCCAGCAGCCCCTATGGGGACAGGGGAAAGGAAAAACTGTTTTTT. As protein: CASSPYGDRGKEKLFF.